These 17 T cell receptor beta chains share one sample of origin, sequenced in a study of T cells in Graves' hyperthyroidism and ophthalmopathy. Template material for amplifying TCR beta CDR3 regions consisted of RNA transcripts. Researchers ran a first-round RT-PCR on the TCR CDR3 using the HTBI primer set. TCRdb fed the multiplex PCR reads into MiXCR, producing one record per CDR3 protein. Of hundreds of thousands of distinct CDR3 sequences in the sample, around 14% were seen once. The sequenced sample consisted of blood. The receptors were gathered from a woman aged 18-35 years with Graves' hyperthyroidism.

This clonotype was observed a handful of times. The chain links TRBV5-1 to TRBJ2-4; 8 bases match TRBD2. Losses at the gene ends were 4 bases for V and 0 bases for J; bases not matched to a gene: 9. Germline-derived CDR1 and CDR2 are SGHRS and YFSETQ. The CDR3 contains 17 residues. The CDR3 DNA reads as TGCGCCAGCAGCCGGGCTGGCGGGAGGTTAGCCAAAAACATTCAGTACTTC. Amino acid sequence: CASSRAGGRLAKNIQYF.

This clonotype was counted at least ten times. The chain is built from TRBV6-1 and TRBJ1-2; D not resolved. Germline V gives CDR1 MNHNS, CDR2 SASEGT. There are 15 residues in the CDR3. Trimming cost V 5 bases and J 1 base, with 14 bases left between them. The CDR3 nucleotides read TGTGCCAGCAGTTATCCCGAGCTTTTTAACTATGGCTACACCTTC. It translates to CASSYPELFNYGYTF.

This clonotype was counted ten times or more. The V and J genes are TRBV2 and TRBJ1-5; 10 bases are shared with TRBD1. Germline CDR1 and CDR2: SNHLY and FYNNEI. V was clipped by 6 bases and J by 4 bases; unmatched bases: 9. The CDR3 consists of 16 residues. The CDR3: CASSFNRDRGNQPQHF. Written as DNA, the CDR3 is TGTGCCAGCAGCTTCAACCGGGACAGGGGTAATCAGCCCCAGCATTTT. The entire variable domain, with the rest obtained from reference TRBV2 and TRBJ1-5, is as follows: EPEVTQTPSHQVTQMGQEVILRCVPISNHLYFYWYRQILGQKVEFLVSFYNNEISEKSEIFDDQFSVERPDGSNFTLKIRSTKLEDSAMYFCASSFNRDRGNQPQHFGDGTRLSIL.

This clonotype showed up many times. The CDR3 reads CASSPPTGPAKNIQYF. The CDR3 coding sequence is TGTGCCAGCTCACCACCAACAGGGCCTGCCAAAAACATTCAGTACTTC. This chain joins TRBV18 and TRBJ2-4; maybe TRBD1 (6 bases). In germline, CDR1 is KGHSH, CDR2 LQKENI. V shed 0 bases and J shed 1 base, with 10 bases lying between them. The CDR3 length is 16 residues.

The chain recombines TRBV7-3 with TRBJ2-2; no clear D. This CDR3 is built from 14 residues. V lost 1 base and J 6 bases, leaving 9 bases between the germline ends. Looked up from germline, CDR1 is SGHTA and CDR2 is FQGTGA. The CDR3 nucleotides are TGTGCCAGCAGCTTAAGCGCGGCGGCCGGGGAGCTGTTTTTT. It specifies CASSLSAAAGELFF.

This clonotype was counted ten times or more. The genes are TRBV12-5 and TRBJ2-7; TRBD2 aligns across 9 bases. The CDR3 has 15 amino acids. The junction had 8 bases not matched to a gene; V was cut back by 4 bases and J by 4 bases. Germline V CDR1 and CDR2: LGHNT, FRNRAP. CDR3 coding DNA: TGTGCTAGTGGTTCGGGTAGCGGGAGTGGGTACGAGCAGTACTTC. It yields the protein CASGSGSGSGYEQYF. Full variable domain (rest looked up from reference TRBV12-5 and TRBJ2-7): DARVTQTPRHKVTEMGQEVTMRCQPILGHNTVFWYRQTMMQGLELLAYFRNRAPLDDSGMPKDRFSAEMPDATLATLKIQPSEPRDSAVYFCASGSGSGSGYEQYFGPGTRLTVT.

At least ten counts were recorded for this clonotype. The chain employs TRBV6-2 or TRBV6-3 and TRBJ2-1; the match to TRBD1 covers 7 bases. Trimming removed 2 bases from V and 7 bases from J; junction bases left unmatched: 5. The CDR3 is 14 residues long. CDR1 is MNHEY, CDR2 SVGEGT, per germline. The DNA of the CDR3 is TGTGCCAGCAGTTACGGGGGACAGATAAATGAGCAGTTCTTC. Translating gives CASSYGGQINEQFF.

This clonotype was counted between two and nine times. This sequence joins TRBV6-1 and TRBJ1-6, with no clear D. Trimming shortened V by 5 bases and J by 9 bases, and 14 bases separated the two germline ends. The CDR3 has 14 amino acids. CDR1 is MNHNS and CDR2 is SASEGT in the germline V gene. The CDR3 DNA reads as TGTGCCAGCAGTTTTAGGGTATTCGGTTCACCCCTCCACTTT. This encodes CASSFRVFGSPLHF.

The chain employs TRBV6-2 or TRBV6-3 and TRBJ2-2; TRBD2 matches 7 bases. The length of the CDR3 is 16 residues. Germline assignment: CDR1 MNHEY and CDR2 SVGEGT. V lost 4 bases and J lost 0; bases outside the gene matches: 5. CDR3 loop: CASSSSGGANTGELFF. In DNA, the CDR3 is TGTGCCAGCAGTTCCAGTGGGGGGGCGAACACCGGGGAGCTGTTTTTT.

There are many counts of this clonotype. The rearrangement uses TRBV12-5 and TRBJ2-2; 10 bases are shared with TRBD1. This CDR3 contains 16 residues. Germline CDR1 LGHNT, CDR2 FRNRAP. V lost 2 bases, J lost 8 bases, and 8 bases stayed unmatched. The DNA of the CDR3 is TGTGCTAGTGGTTTGTACGACAGGGGGCCCAGTGGGGAGCTGTTTTTT. Translated, it gives CASGLYDRGPSGELFF.

This clonotype was observed at least ten times. The chain carries TRBV12-3 or TRBV12-4 and TRBJ2-1, with 12 bases identical to TRBD2. The J segment lost 7 bases and the V segment lost 5 bases, leaving 9 bases of the junction unmatched. CDR3 length: 16 amino acids. CDR3 nucleotides: TGTGCCAGCAGTAACCCCGGGACTAGCGGGCGTAATGAGCAGTTCTTC. Translated, it gives CASSNPGTSGRNEQFF.

This clonotype was counted ten times or more. The rearrangement links TRBV12-3 or TRBV12-4 to TRBJ2-2; a possible D gene is TRBD2 (6 bases). The CDR3 spans 16 residues. Trimming cost V 0 bases and J 6 bases, with 14 bases left between them. The CDR3 protein is CASSLAASGRPGELFF. As DNA, the CDR3 is TGTGCCAGCAGTTTAGCGGCGTCAGGGAGGCCCGGGGAGCTGTTTTTT.

The chain carries TRBV5-6 and TRBJ1-6; unclear D gene. This CDR3 region has 17 residues. Germline lookup yields CDR1 SGHDT and CDR2 YYEEEE. V lost 6 bases, J lost 9 bases, and 25 bases lay in between. CDR3 nucleotide sequence: TGTGCCAGCAAAAATTCGTTCCGGGAGTTCAATGTTTCACCCCTCCACTTT. Translated, it gives CASKNSFREFNVSPLHF.

This clonotype appeared many times. The chain couples TRBV7-8 to TRBJ1-2; TRBD1 matches 8 bases. The germline CDR1 and CDR2 sequences are SGHVS and FQNEAQ. V was pared by 4 bases and J by 7 bases, with 17 bases of the junction left unmatched. This CDR3 has 17 residues. The CDR3 DNA follows: TGTGCCAGCAGCTCCACCGGCAGGGCAGGGGGCTTGGGTGGCTACACCTTC. As protein: CASSSTGRAGGLGGYTF. Full variable domain (remainder filled in from reference TRBV7-8 and TRBJ1-2): GAGVSQSPRYKVAKRGQDVALRCDPISGHVSLFWYQQALGQGPEFLTYFQNEAQLDKSGLPSDRFFAERPEGSVSTLKIQRTQQEDSAVYLCASSSTGRAGGLGGYTFGSGTRLTVV.

This clonotype has at least ten counts. V and J are TRBV2 and TRBJ2-3; D gene ambiguous. The CDR3 runs to 15 residues. In germline, CDR1 is SNHLY, CDR2 FYNNEI. Trimming took 0 bases from V and 5 from J, leaving 12 bases between them. The DNA of the CDR3 is TGTGCCAGCAGTGAAGCGGCAGGTGAGCGAGATACGCAGTATTTT. Its protein product is CASSEAAGERDTQYF.

The chain recombines TRBV6-1 with TRBJ1-2; perhaps TRBD1 as D (6 bases). V was trimmed by 4 bases and J by 1 base, leaving 13 bases between them. Germline CDR1 MNHNS, CDR2 SASEGT. The CDR3 loop spans 15 amino acids. This chain's CDR3 is CASSARDTYNYGYTF. The CDR3 DNA sequence: TGTGCCAGCAGTGCGAGGGACACCTATAACTATGGCTACACCTTC.

This clonotype turned up a few times. The V call is TRBV19, the J call TRBJ2-2; TRBD1 is a possible D gene (6 bases). Germline CDR1 and CDR2: LNHDA and SQIVND (reference sequence). The CDR3 runs to 14 residues. V was cut by 6 bases and J by 7 bases, with 15 bases left in between. The CDR3 sequence is CASRKTGSVGELFF. CDR3 nucleotides: TGTGCCAGTAGAAAGACAGGCTCGGTCGGGGAGCTGTTTTTT.